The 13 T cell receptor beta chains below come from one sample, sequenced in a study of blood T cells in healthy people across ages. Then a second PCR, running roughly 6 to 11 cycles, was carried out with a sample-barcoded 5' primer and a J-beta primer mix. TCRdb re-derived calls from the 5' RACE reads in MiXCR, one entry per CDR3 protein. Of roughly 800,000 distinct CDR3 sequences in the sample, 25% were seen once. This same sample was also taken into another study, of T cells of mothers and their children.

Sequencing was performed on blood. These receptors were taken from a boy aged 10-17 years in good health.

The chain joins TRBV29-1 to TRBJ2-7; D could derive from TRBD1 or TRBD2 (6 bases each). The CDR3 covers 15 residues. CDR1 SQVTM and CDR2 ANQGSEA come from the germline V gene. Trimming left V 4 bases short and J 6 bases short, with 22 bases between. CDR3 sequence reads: CSVVGADSPGSEQYF. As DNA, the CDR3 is TGCAGCGTTGTTGGAGCGGACAGTCCCGGGAGCGAGCAGTACTTC.

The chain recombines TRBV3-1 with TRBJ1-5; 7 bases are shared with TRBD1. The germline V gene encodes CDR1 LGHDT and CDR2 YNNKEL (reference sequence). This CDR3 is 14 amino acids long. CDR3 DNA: TGTGCTGGCAGCCATGACAGGGGCAATCAGCCCCAGCATTTT. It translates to CAGSHDRGNQPQHF. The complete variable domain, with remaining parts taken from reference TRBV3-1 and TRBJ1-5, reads DTAVSQTPKYLVTQMGNDKSIKCEQNLGHDTMYWYKQDSKKFLKIMFSYNNKELIINETVPNRFSPKSPDKAHLNLHINSLELGDSAVYFCAGSHDRGNQPQHFGDGTRLSIL.

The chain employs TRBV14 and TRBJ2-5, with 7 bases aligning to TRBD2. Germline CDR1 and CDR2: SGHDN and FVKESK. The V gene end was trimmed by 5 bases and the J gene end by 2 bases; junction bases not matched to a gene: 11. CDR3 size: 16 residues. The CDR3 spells CASSSSAGLHQETQYF. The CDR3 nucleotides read TGTGCCAGCAGCTCCTCAGCGGGACTTCATCAAGAGACCCAGTACTTC.

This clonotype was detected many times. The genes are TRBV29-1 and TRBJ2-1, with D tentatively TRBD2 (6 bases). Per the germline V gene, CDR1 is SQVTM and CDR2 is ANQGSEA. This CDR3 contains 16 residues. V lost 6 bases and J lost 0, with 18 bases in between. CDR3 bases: TGCAGCGTACGTTCGGGCGGGGCTAGCTCCTACAATGAGCAGTTCTTC. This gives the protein CSVRSGGASSYNEQFF.

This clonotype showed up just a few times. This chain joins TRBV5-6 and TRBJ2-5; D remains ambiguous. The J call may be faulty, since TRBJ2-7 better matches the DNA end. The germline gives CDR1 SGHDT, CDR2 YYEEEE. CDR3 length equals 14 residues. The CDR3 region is CASSLESSDYEQYF. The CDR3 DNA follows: TGTGCCAGCAGCTTGGAGTCGTCCGACTACGAGCAGTACTTC.

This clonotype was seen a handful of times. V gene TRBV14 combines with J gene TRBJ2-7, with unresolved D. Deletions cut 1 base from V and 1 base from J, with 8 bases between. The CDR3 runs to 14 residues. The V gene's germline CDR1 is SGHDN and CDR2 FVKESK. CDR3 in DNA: TGTGCCAGCAGCCAAGCGGCAGCTTCCTACGAGCAGTACTTC. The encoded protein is CASSQAAASYEQYF. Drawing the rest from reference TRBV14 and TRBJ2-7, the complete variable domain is EAGVTQFPSHSVIEKGQTVTLRCDPISGHDNLYWYRRVMGKEIKFLLHFVKESKQDESGMPNNRFLAERTGGTYSTLKVQPAELEDSGVYFCASSQAAASYEQYFGPGTRLTVT.

The CDR3 sequence is CASSLQGTGPYGYTF. DNA of the CDR3: TGTGCCAGCAGTTTACAGGGGACAGGGCCGTATGGCTACACCTTC. V and J are TRBV27 and TRBJ1-2; the match to TRBD1 covers 9 bases. Germline CDR1 MNHEY, CDR2 SMNVEV (reference sequence). This CDR3 has 15 residues. Unmatched junction bases numbered 6, after V lost 2 bases and J lost 5 bases.

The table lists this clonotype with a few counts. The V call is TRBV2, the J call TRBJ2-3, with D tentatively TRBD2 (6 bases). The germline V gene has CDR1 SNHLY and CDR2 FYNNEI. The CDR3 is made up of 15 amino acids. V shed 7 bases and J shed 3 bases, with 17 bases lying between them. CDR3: CASNARDSETDTQYF. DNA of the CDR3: TGTGCCAGCAACGCGCGGGACTCGGAGACAGATACGCAGTATTTT.

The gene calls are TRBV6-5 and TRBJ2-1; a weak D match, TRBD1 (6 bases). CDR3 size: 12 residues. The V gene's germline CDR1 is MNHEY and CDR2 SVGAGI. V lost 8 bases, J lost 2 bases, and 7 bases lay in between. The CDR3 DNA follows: TGTGCCAGCGGACAGCCCTACAATGAGCAGTTCTTC. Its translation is CASGQPYNEQFF.

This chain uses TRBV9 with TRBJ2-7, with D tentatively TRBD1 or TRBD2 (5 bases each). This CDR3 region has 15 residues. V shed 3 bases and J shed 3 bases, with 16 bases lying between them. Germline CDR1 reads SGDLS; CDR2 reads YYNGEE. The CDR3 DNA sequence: TGTGCCAGCAGCGCTAGAGGGGAGATTAGCTACGAGCAGTACTTC. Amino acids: CASSARGEISYEQYF.

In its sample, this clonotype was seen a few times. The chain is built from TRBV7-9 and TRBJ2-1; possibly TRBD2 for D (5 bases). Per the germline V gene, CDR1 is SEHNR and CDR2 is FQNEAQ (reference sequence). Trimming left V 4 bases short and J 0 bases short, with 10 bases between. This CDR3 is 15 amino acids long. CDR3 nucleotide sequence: TGTGCCAGCAGCTCCCCGGGGAGCTCCTACAATGAGCAGTTCTTC. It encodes CASSSPGSSYNEQFF.

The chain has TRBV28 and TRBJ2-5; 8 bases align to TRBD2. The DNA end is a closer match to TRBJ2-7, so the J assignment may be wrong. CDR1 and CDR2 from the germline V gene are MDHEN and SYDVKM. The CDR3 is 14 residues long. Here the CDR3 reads CASTGGTRNYEQYF. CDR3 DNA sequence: TGTGCCAGCACGGGAGGGACAAGAAACTACGAGCAGTACTTC.

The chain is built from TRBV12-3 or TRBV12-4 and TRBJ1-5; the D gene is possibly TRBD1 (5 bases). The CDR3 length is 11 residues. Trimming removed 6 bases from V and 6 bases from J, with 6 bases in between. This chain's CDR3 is CASRDSQPQHF. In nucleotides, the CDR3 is TGTGCCAGCAGAGACAGTCAGCCCCAGCATTTT.